The clone carrying this T cell receptor (beta chain) was observed many times. Its antigen is unidentified. The data were obtained in a study of Graves' ophthalmopathy and Graves' hyperthyroidism. Study-wide points: Ophthalmopathy was separated from stable hyperthyroidism by a 13-signature model with 87.88% sensitivity and approximately 79% specificity. Most expanded clonotypes from thyroid (those above 0.001 frequency) were also found in blood.

Looked up from germline, CDR1 is MNHNS and CDR2 is SASEGT. This CDR3 is 15 amino acids long. V was cut by 4 bases and J by 8 bases, with 17 bases left in between. Beta-chain TCR CDR3 regions were amplified from RNA transcripts. Second-round multiplex PCR followed a first-round RT-PCR using HTBI primers. TCRdb ran MiXCR on the multiplex PCR reads and lists one entry per CDR3 protein. This table holds fewer than 650,000 distinct CDR3 sequences, approximately 21% found once. Other autoimmune diseases, uncontrolled infections, pregnancy or lactation excluded patients from enrollment. Sequencing was carried out using peripheral blood. The V gene is TRBV6-1, the J gene TRBJ2-2; possibly TRBD2 for D (6 bases). The source is a woman under 30 with stable Graves' hyperthyroidism. Some clones in this sample may be carry-over from other donors' samples. This CDR3 reads CASSGRDQFLGELFF. CDR3 bases: TGTGCCAGCAGTGGGCGGGACCAATTTCTTGGGGAGCTGTTTTTT.